The 11 T cell receptor beta chains in this list originate from one sample, sequenced in a study of blood T cell repertoires in COVID-19. Profiled with immunoSEQ multiplex PCR; TCRdb holds only in-frame clones, not every one. Of some 65,000 clones listed, 90% are singletons. The sample was peripheral blood. Every receptor here comes from a man between 60 and 70 years old with acute or convalescent COVID-19.

In DNA, the CDR3 is TGTGCCAGCATCGCGACCGGGGGGAACACTGAAGCTTTCTTT. This codes for CASIATGGNTEAFF. The chain is built from TRBV25-1 and TRBJ1-1, with a possible D match to TRBD1 (5 bases). The CDR3 runs 14 residues. V gave up 7 bases and J gave up 1 base, with 13 bases separating them. Looked up from germline, CDR1 is MGHDK and CDR2 is SYGVNS.

The genes are TRBV3-1 (or the pseudogene TRBV3-2) and TRBJ1-1, with a weak D call TRBD1 (6 bases). V was shortened by 2 bases and J by 6 bases, with 10 bases between the two germline ends. The CDR3 is 13 residues long. The germline CDR1 and CDR2 sequences are LGHDT and YNNKEL (reference sequence). CDR3 bases: TGTGCCAGCAGCCAAAGGGGGGGATCTGAAGCTTTCTTT. This gives the protein CASSQRGGSEAFF.

The gene calls are TRBV4-2 and TRBJ2-6, with unresolved D. The length of the CDR3 is 16 residues. Deletions cut 0 bases from V and 0 bases from J, with 6 bases between. CDR1 LGHNA and CDR2 YNFKEQ come from the germline V gene. CDR3 in amino acids: CASSQDQNSGANVLTF. Here the CDR3 DNA reads TGTGCCAGCAGCCAAGATCAGAACTCTGGGGCCAACGTCCTGACTTTC.

The chain combines TRBV27 with TRBJ1-4; no definite D call. The CDR3 spans 18 residues. CDR1 is MNHEY and CDR2 is SMNVEV in the germline V gene (reference sequence). V dropped 6 bases and J dropped 4 bases, with 24 bases sitting between them. Here the CDR3 DNA reads TGTGCCAGCAGCCCAAGACTGACCGTTCTTCGGGGTAATGAAAAACTGTTTTTT. Residues: CASSPRLTVLRGNEKLFF.

This clone was counted a few times. The gene calls are TRBV6-5 and TRBJ1-5; no definite D call. The CDR3 consists of 11 residues. Germline-derived CDR1 and CDR2 are MNHEY and SVGAGI. Trimming removed 6 bases at V and 3 bases at J, with 3 bases between. The CDR3, as DNA: TGTGCCAGCAGCTACAATCAGCCCCAGCATTTT. Residues: CASSYNQPQHF.

The table lists this clone with a count of one. J is TRBJ2-2 and V is TRBV7-7; 8 bases are a match to TRBD2. Germline V CDR1 and CDR2: SSHAT, FNYEAQ (reference sequence). V lost 2 bases and J lost 0; bases outside the gene matches: 14. The CDR3 runs to 20 residues. The CDR3 here is CASSLKALASGFANTGELFF. CDR3 sequence (DNA): TGTGCCAGCAGCTTAAAGGCATTGGCTAGCGGGTTCGCGAACACCGGGGAGCTGTTTTTT.

This clone was found a few times. The chain joins TRBV24-1 to TRBJ1-5; D unresolved. Germline loops: CDR1 KGHDR, CDR2 SFDVKD. The V end lost 3 bases, the J end lost 0 bases, and 11 bases lay between the germline ends. CDR3 length: 16 residues. CDR3 amino acids: CATSDARSYSNQPQHF. The DNA for the CDR3 is TGTGCCACCAGTGATGCCAGGTCATATAGCAATCAGCCCCAGCATTTT.

The genes are TRBV27 and TRBJ1-6, with no clear D. CDR1 is MNHEY, CDR2 SMNVEV, per germline (reference sequence). CDR3 length equals 17 residues. With 1 base removed from V and 7 bases from J, the gap between germline ends came to 17 bases. CDR3 protein: CASSLFSGRNGNSPLHF. In DNA, the CDR3 is TGTGCCAGCAGTTTATTCTCGGGGAGGAACGGAAATTCACCCCTCCACTTT.

The chain links TRBV2 to TRBJ1-1; weak D call: TRBD1 (6 bases). The CDR3 sequence is 15 residues long. From germline, CDR1 is SNHLY and CDR2 FYNNEI. V gave up 1 base and J gave up 2 bases, with 11 bases separating them. The DNA for the CDR3 is TGTGCCAGCAGTGAAGGGTGGGGGGGCAACACTGAAGCTTTCTTT. Its protein is CASSEGWGGNTEAFF.

The chain carries TRBV5-1 and TRBJ2-3; the D is unclear. V was cut by 0 bases and J by 2 bases, with 10 bases left in between. Germline assignment: CDR1 SGHRS and CDR2 YFSETQ. CDR3 length: 15 amino acids. The CDR3 reads CASSLGGIHTDTQYF. CDR3 coding DNA: TGCGCCAGCAGCTTGGGAGGAATCCACACAGATACGCAGTATTTT.

CDR3 coding DNA: TGTGCCACCAGCAGATCCCAAACCGGGACTATCTATGGCTACACCTTC. Translation: CATSRSQTGTIYGYTF. V usage is TRBV15 and J usage is TRBJ1-2; D perhaps matches TRBD1 (5 bases). Germline values: CDR1 LNHNV, CDR2 YYDKDF (reference sequence). The ends were cut back, 2 bases at V and 4 bases at J, with 17 bases in the middle. CDR3 length: 16 amino acids.